The 22 T cell receptor beta chains below all came from one sample that was sequenced in a study of blood T cell repertoires in COVID-19. Assay used: immunoSEQ multiplex PCR; TCRdb lists only in-frame clones, some missing. Here the sample spans 250,000 to 350,000 clones, about 80% being singletons. Sequenced: peripheral blood. All receptors come from a person between 65 and 79 years old with COVID-19, enrolled during active disease.

This sequence joins TRBV19 and TRBJ2-1; TRBD2 is a possible D gene (6 bases). Trimming removed 1 base at V and 3 bases at J, with 10 bases between. The CDR3 covers 15 residues. Germline-derived CDR1 and CDR2 are LNHDA and SQIVND (reference sequence). The CDR3 DNA is TGTGCCAGTAGTATAGGGCGGGATAACTACAATGAGCAGTTCTTC. Translation: CASSIGRDNYNEQFF. Looking up the rest from reference TRBV19 and TRBJ2-1 gives the full variable domain: DGGITQSPKYLFRKEGQNVTLSCEQNLNHDAMYWYRQDPGQGLRLIYYSQIVNDFQKGDIAEGYSVSREKKESFPLTVTSAQKNPTAFYLCASSIGRDNYNEQFFGPGTRLTVL.

This chain connects TRBV7-2 to TRBJ2-7, with a possible D match to TRBD1 (6 bases). V lost 4 bases, J lost 0 bases, and 10 bases lay in between. The CDR3 covers 14 residues. The germline gives CDR1 SGHTA, CDR2 FQGNSA. The CDR3 DNA follows: TGTGCCAGCAGCTCTCGACAGGCCTCCTACGAGCAGTACTTC. It codes for CASSSRQASYEQYF.

CDR3 DNA sequence: TGTGCCAGCAGTTTATTGGGGCCTGCTGGCTACACCTTC. Encoded protein: CASSLLGPAGYTF. V gene TRBV28 combines with J gene TRBJ1-2; D may be TRBD1 (5 bases). Germline CDR1 is MDHEN and CDR2 is SYDVKM. The CDR3 has 13 amino acids. Deletions cut 1 base from V and 7 bases from J, with 10 bases between.

The chain carries TRBV6-1 and TRBJ1-1; TRBD1 matches at 7 bases. The CDR3 covers 15 residues. The J segment lost 2 bases and the V segment lost 3 bases, leaving 6 bases of the junction unmatched. CDR1 is MNHNS, CDR2 SASEGT, per germline. In DNA form, the CDR3 reads TGTGCCAGCAGTGATAGGGGGCAGAGCAACACTGAAGCTTTCTTT. Translation gives CASSDRGQSNTEAFF.

In this sample, this clone turned up a few times. This CDR3 reads CASSDVAGSYEQYF. The CDR3, as DNA: TGTGCCAGCAGTGATGTTGCAGGTTCCTACGAGCAGTACTTC. This chain links TRBV25-1 with TRBJ2-7; no reliable D call. V was pared by 3 bases and J by 1 base, with 10 bases between. The CDR3 totals 14 residues. Germline-derived CDR1 and CDR2 are MGHDK and SYGVNS.

The gene calls are TRBV5-5 and TRBJ1-2, with D possibly matching TRBD1 (5 bases). Per the germline V gene, CDR1 is SGHKS and CDR2 is YYEKEE (reference sequence). V gave up 0 bases and J gave up 3 bases, with 9 bases separating them. This CDR3 comprises 14 residues. The CDR3 DNA reads as TGTGCCAGCAGCTTGGCCAGGGTCGACTATGGCTACACCTTC. It yields the protein CASSLARVDYGYTF.

This sequence joins TRBV3-1 (or the pseudogene TRBV3-2) and TRBJ2-3, with TRBD2 matching 7 bases. J was trimmed by 1 base and V by 4 bases; bases with no gene match: 5. From germline, CDR1 is LGHDT and CDR2 YNNKEL (reference sequence). The CDR3 totals 15 residues. In nucleotides, the CDR3 is TGTGCCAGCAGCCCCTGGGGGAGGGGCACAGATACGCAGTATTTT. As protein: CASSPWGRGTDTQYF.

The genes are TRBV5-4 and TRBJ2-5; 8 bases align to TRBD2. The CDR3 spans 16 residues. Germline loops: CDR1 SGHNT, CDR2 YYREEE (reference sequence). With V trimmed by 0 bases and J by 2 bases, 6 bases remained unmatched. The CDR3 nucleotides are TGTGCCAGCAGCTTGGGGATAGCGGGAAGACAAGAGACCCAGTACTTC. Protein product: CASSLGIAGRQETQYF.

This clone has just one count. The rearrangement uses TRBV6-1 and TRBJ2-3; 9 bases are shared with TRBD1. The V gene end was trimmed by 3 bases and the J gene end by 4 bases; junction bases not matched to a gene: 11. Germline V gives CDR1 MNHNS, CDR2 SASEGT. The CDR3 spans 17 residues. The CDR3 is CASSEEGQGMGSDTQYF. The DNA of the CDR3 is TGTGCCAGCAGTGAGGAAGGACAGGGGATGGGTTCAGATACGCAGTATTTT.

The sample holds a few counts of this clone. The chain recombines TRBV11-2 with TRBJ2-7, with D possibly matching TRBD1 (5 bases). CDR1 SGHAT and CDR2 FQNNGV come from the germline V gene. The CDR3 runs 13 residues. V gave up 2 bases and J gave up 5 bases, with 10 bases separating them. This CDR3 reads CASSLRWTHEQYF. CDR3 DNA: TGTGCCAGCAGCTTACGGTGGACACACGAGCAGTACTTC. The variable domain in full, with the rest retrieved from reference TRBV11-2 and TRBJ2-7, is EAGVAQSPRYKIIEKRQSVAFWCNPISGHATLYWYQQILGQGPKLLIQFQNNGVVDDSQLPKDRFSAERLKGVDSTLKIQPAKLEDSAVYLCASSLRWTHEQYFGPGTRLTVT.

The rearrangement links TRBV27 to TRBJ1-5; possibly TRBD1 for D (6 bases). The V end lost 5 bases, the J end lost 4 bases, and 15 bases lay between the germline ends. This CDR3 has 15 amino acids. Germline V lookup: CDR1 MNHEY, CDR2 SMNVEV (reference sequence). The CDR3 nucleotides are TGTGCCAGCAGTGGGGGCACGACTGGGAATCAGCCCCAGCATTTT. This codes for CASSGGTTGNQPQHF.

V is TRBV20-1 and J is TRBJ2-3; D perhaps matches TRBD2 (6 bases). Between the trimmed V and J ends, which lost 3 bases and 5 bases, there was a span of 15 bases. This CDR3 has 14 amino acids. Germline CDR1 and CDR2: DFQATT and SNEGSKA (reference sequence). CDR3 DNA sequence: TGCAGTGCTAGTGGGACCCAGGAGGGAGATACGCAGTATTTT. It translates to CSASGTQEGDTQYF.

The chain is built from TRBV9 and TRBJ2-2; TRBD2 is a possible D gene (7 bases). The germline CDR1 and CDR2 sequences are SGDLS and YYNGEE. Trimming left V 0 bases short and J 5 bases short, with 14 bases between. There are 16 residues in the CDR3. Here the CDR3 DNA reads TGTGCCAGCAGCGTAGGCGCGGAGGGGGGGACCGGGGAGCTGTTTTTT. This sequence encodes CASSVGAEGGTGELFF.

This rearrangement joins TRBV6-6 to TRBJ2-3; 7 bases are shared with TRBD2. The ends lost 10 bases at V and 5 bases at J; junction bases unmatched: 9. The CDR3 has 13 amino acids. Germline V gene sequence: CDR1 MNHNY, CDR2 SVGAGI (reference sequence). The CDR3 sequence is CATLRERKDTQYF. CDR3 DNA: TGTGCCACCTTGCGGGAGAGGAAAGATACGCAGTATTTT.

The V and J genes are TRBV28 and TRBJ2-5, with TRBD1 matching 8 bases. Trimming at V came to 9 bases and at J to 5 bases, leaving 23 bases not matched to a gene. CDR1 is MDHEN, CDR2 SYDVKM, per germline. The CDR3 length is 18 residues. The CDR3 DNA is TGTGCCAGGGAGGATTCTCTCAAAGACAGGGGCTTGGTGGAGACCCAGTACTTC. This sequence encodes CAREDSLKDRGLVETQYF. The full variable domain, completed using reference TRBV28 and TRBJ2-5, is DVKVTQSSRYLVKRTGEKVFLECVQDMDHENMFWYRQDPGLGLRLIYFSYDVKMKEKGDIPEGYSVSREKKERFSLILESASTNQTSMYLCAREDSLKDRGLVETQYFGPGTRLLVL.

The rearrangement links TRBV3-1 (or the pseudogene TRBV3-2) to TRBJ2-7; 13 bases agree with TRBD2. Trimming cost V 4 bases and J 3 bases; bases outside gene matches: 12. The CDR3 is 18 residues long. Looked up from germline, CDR1 is LGHDT and CDR2 is YNNKEL (reference sequence). CDR3 bases: TGTGCCAGCAGCCGAGGACTAGCGGGGGACCCGTTTAACTACGAGCAGTACTTC. Translating gives CASSRGLAGDPFNYEQYF.

This chain links TRBV4-2 with TRBJ2-2; 13 bases map to TRBD2. From germline, CDR1 is LGHNA and CDR2 YNFKEQ. The CDR3 is 18 amino acids. The V and J ends lost 4 bases and 5 bases, in that order; junction bases with no gene match: 10. CDR3: CASSPRGLAGVGTGELFF. The CDR3 DNA sequence: TGTGCCAGCAGCCCCAGAGGACTAGCGGGAGTCGGGACCGGGGAGCTGTTTTTT.

V gene TRBV5-4 combines with J gene TRBJ1-2; 10 bases map to TRBD1. This CDR3 contains 15 residues. Per the germline V gene, CDR1 is SGHNT and CDR2 is YYREEE (reference sequence). J gave up 2 bases and V 7 bases, and 8 bases lay outside the gene matches. The CDR3 sequence: CASLNRTGGNYGYTF. The CDR3 region has the DNA TGTGCCAGCCTCAATAGGACAGGGGGGAACTATGGCTACACCTTC.

This sequence joins TRBV3-1 (or the pseudogene TRBV3-2) and TRBJ1-6; D is ambiguous. Germline loops: CDR1 LGHDT, CDR2 YNNKEL (reference sequence). The CDR3 covers 17 residues. Trimming left V 4 bases short and J 7 bases short, with 20 bases between. The CDR3 nucleotides read TGTGCCAGCAGCCCGACCCTCATTTCGGTCGGGAATTCACCCCTCCACTTT. Its protein is CASSPTLISVGNSPLHF.

The rearrangement links TRBV3-1 (or the pseudogene TRBV3-2) to TRBJ1-6; D not certain. The CDR3 has 13 residues. Per germline, CDR1 LGHDT and CDR2 YNNKEL (reference sequence). V was shortened by 4 bases and J by 9 bases, with 10 bases between the two germline ends. The CDR3 coding sequence is TGTGCCAGCAGCCCCAGTGGAGTTTCACCCCTCCACTTT. It encodes CASSPSGVSPLHF.

V gene TRBV2 combines with J gene TRBJ1-1; TRBD1 matches at 11 bases. This CDR3 comprises 15 residues. V dropped 5 bases and J dropped 10; count of bases not matched to a gene: 12. CDR1 is SNHLY, CDR2 FYNNEI, per germline. The CDR3 loop reads CASSPWTGGAVTAFF. The DNA of the CDR3 is TGTGCCAGCAGTCCTTGGACAGGGGGCGCGGTTACAGCTTTCTTT.

This chain joins TRBV7-3 and TRBJ1-6, with D unresolved. This CDR3 spans 14 amino acids. V shed 3 bases and J shed 1 base, with 4 bases lying between them. The germline V gene has CDR1 SGHTA and CDR2 FQGTGA. The CDR3 sequence: CASSLSSYNSPLHF. The CDR3 DNA follows: TGTGCCAGCAGCTTGAGTTCCTATAATTCACCCCTCCACTTT. Using reference TRBV7-3 and TRBJ1-6 for the parts outside the CDR3, the full variable domain is GAGVSQTPSNKVTEKGKYVELRCDPISGHTALYWYRQSLGQGPEFLIYFQGTGAADDSGLPNDRFFAVRPEGSVSTLKIQRTERGDSAVYLCASSLSSYNSPLHFGNGTRLTVT.